This T cell receptor beta chain is from a study of T-cell reconstitution after alpha-beta-depleted transplantation in children. The TCRbeta library was prepared with unique molecular identifiers. TCRdb passed the PCR reads through MiXCR, listing each CDR3 protein once. Seen here are over 200,000 distinct CDR3 sequences, approximately 10% observed once, and the top ten hold 5% to 7%. Only a few counts were recorded for this clonotype. The receptor comes from a human donor who donated a stem cell graft to a child with acute lymphoblastic leukemia. This sample comprised PBMCs from the stem cell graft donor, obtained from the stem cell graft.

Here the CDR3 DNA reads TGCAGCCTTCCAGGGGGTACAGATACGCAGTATTTT. It is translated as CSLPGGTDTQYF. The chain uses TRBV29-1 and TRBJ2-3, with TRBD1 matching over 7 bases. The CDR3 extends over 12 amino acids. Germline trimming cut 8 bases from V and 3 bases from J; bases unmatched to any gene: 5. Germline V lookup: CDR1 SQVTM, CDR2 ANQGSEA.